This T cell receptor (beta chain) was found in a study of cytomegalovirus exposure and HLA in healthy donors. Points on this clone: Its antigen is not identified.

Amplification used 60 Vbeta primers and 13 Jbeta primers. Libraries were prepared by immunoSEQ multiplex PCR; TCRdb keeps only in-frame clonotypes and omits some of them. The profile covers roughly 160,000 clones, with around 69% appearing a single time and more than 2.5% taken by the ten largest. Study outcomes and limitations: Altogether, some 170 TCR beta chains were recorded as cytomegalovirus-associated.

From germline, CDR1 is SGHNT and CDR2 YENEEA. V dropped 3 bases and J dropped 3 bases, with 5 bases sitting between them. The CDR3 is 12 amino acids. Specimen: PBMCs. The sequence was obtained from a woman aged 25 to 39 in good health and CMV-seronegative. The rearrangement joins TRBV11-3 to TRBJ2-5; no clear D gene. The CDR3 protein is CASSFTEETQYF. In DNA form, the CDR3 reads TGTGCCAGCAGCTTCACAGAAGAGACCCAGTACTTC. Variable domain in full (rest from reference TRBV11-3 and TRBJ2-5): EAGVVQSPRYKIIEKKQPVAFWCNPISGHNTLYWYLQNLGQGPELLIRYENEEAVDDSQLPKDRFSAERLKGVDSTLKIQPAELGDSAVYLCASSFTEETQYFGPGTRLLVL.